This T cell receptor (beta chain) was sequenced in a study of CD8 T cells in Susac syndrome. The CDR3 covers 15 residues. Germline CDR1 is MNHEY and CDR2 is SMNVEV (reference sequence). V lost 4 bases to trimming and J lost 0 bases, with 13 bases between them. Reverse transcription of roughly 0.45 to 1 ug RNA was carried out with random hexamers. TCRdb reanalysed the immunoSEQ multiplex PCR reads using MiXCR and keeps one entry per CDR3 protein. The data show a few hundred thousand distinct CDR3 sequences, roughly 85% seen once. Relapsing-remitting disease, either stable or active, was present in the treatment-naive patients who were the multiple sclerosis controls. Negative isolation was used for CD8+ and CD4+ T cells, and FACS enrichment was applied to TEMRA cells.

The clonotype originates from a human donor with multiple sclerosis. Sequencing was performed on CD8+ T cells from PBMCs. The chain couples TRBV27 to TRBJ2-7; the D call may be TRBD1 or TRBD2 (6 bases each). The CDR3 nucleotides read TGTGCCAGCAGTTGGGGGGCGGACTACTCCTACGAGCAGTACTTC. Translated: CASSWGADYSYEQYF.